This passage covers 30 T cell receptor beta chains from one sample sequenced in a study of identifying expanded T cells in peripheral blood. Repertoires were generated with immunoSEQ multiplex PCR, while TCRdb's copy carries only in-frame clones and drops some. This sample has approximately 79,000 clones; approximately 87% occur once, and the top ten carry over 2.5%. Specimen: blood. All receptors come from a person aged 18 to 75 in good health.

The count of this clone is one. The V and J genes are TRBV19 and TRBJ2-1; D remains ambiguous. Germline CDR1 LNHDA, CDR2 SQIVND (reference sequence). The CDR3 has 14 residues. With 3 bases removed from V and 1 base from J, the gap between germline ends came to 7 bases. The DNA for the CDR3 is TGTGCCAGTAGTATTAGTCAATCCTACAATGAGCAGTTCTTC. Translated, it gives CASSISQSYNEQFF.

V and J are TRBV18 and TRBJ2-7, with 9 bases aligning to TRBD2. The CDR3 extends over 15 amino acids. J lost 5 bases, V lost 2 bases, and 7 bases had no gene match. CDR1 is KGHSH and CDR2 is LQKENI in the germline V gene. The CDR3 nucleotides read TGTGCCAGCTCACCAAGCCTAGCGGGATATGACGAGCAGTACTTC. Its translation: CASSPSLAGYDEQYF.

V and J are TRBV28 and TRBJ2-7, with 12 bases aligning to TRBD2. This CDR3 has 13 residues. CDR1 is MDHEN, CDR2 SYDVKM, per germline. The junction had 3 bases not matched to a gene; V was cut back by 8 bases and J by 4 bases. CDR3 sequence (DNA): TGTGCCAGCCTCGGGACTAGCGGGTACGAGCAGTACTTC. Protein sequence: CASLGTSGYEQYF.

V and J are TRBV30 and TRBJ2-6; possible D gene TRBD1, 5 bases. V lost 1 base to trimming and J lost 3 bases, with 10 bases between them. Germline-derived CDR1 and CDR2 are GTSNPN and SVGIG (reference sequence). CDR3 length equals 15 residues. The CDR3 reads CAWSGQGFGANVLTF. CDR3 DNA sequence: TGTGCCTGGAGTGGGCAGGGCTTTGGGGCCAACGTCCTGACTTTC.

The V gene is TRBV7-2, the J gene TRBJ2-7; the D gene is possibly TRBD2 (6 bases). V was clipped by 5 bases and J by 4 bases, with 24 bases between them. Germline assignment: CDR1 SGHTA and CDR2 FQGNSA. This CDR3 is 17 amino acids long. CDR3 loop: CASSAPMGGTPPYEQYF. Here the CDR3 DNA reads TGTGCCAGCAGCGCCCCGATGGGCGGGACCCCACCTTACGAGCAGTACTTC. The full variable domain, rest sourced from reference TRBV7-2 and TRBJ2-7, is GAGVSQSPSNKVTEKGKDVELRCDPISGHTALYWYRQSLGQGLEFLIYFQGNSAPDKSGLPSDRFSAERTGGSVSTLTIQRTQQEDSAVYLCASSAPMGGTPPYEQYFGPGTRLTVT.

The chain couples TRBV2 to TRBJ2-3; possibly TRBD1 for D (6 bases). Trimming took 8 bases from V and 0 from J, leaving 12 bases between them. Germline CDR1 reads SNHLY; CDR2 reads FYNNEI. CDR3 length equals 14 residues. The CDR3 DNA reads as TGTGCCAGCGCCCGGGACACAAGCACAGATACGCAGTATTTT. Encoded protein: CASARDTSTDTQYF.

The V and J genes are TRBV5-6 and TRBJ2-3; no firm D call. V lost 4 bases and J lost 0, with 9 bases in between. This CDR3 is 14 amino acids long. Germline lookup yields CDR1 SGHDT and CDR2 YYEEEE. The CDR3 loop reads CASSADLSTDTQYF. CDR3 coding DNA: TGTGCCAGCAGCGCCGACTTGAGCACAGATACGCAGTATTTT.

V is TRBV18 and J is TRBJ1-1, with D tentatively TRBD1 (6 bases). Germline-derived CDR1 and CDR2 are KGHSH and LQKENI. There are 14 residues in the CDR3. Trimming took 6 bases from V and 4 from J, leaving 15 bases between them. CDR3 in DNA: TGTGCCAGCTCTCCTCAGGGGCCGGGCACTGAAGCTTTCTTT. Amino acids: CASSPQGPGTEAFF.

The J gene is TRBJ2-5, the V gene TRBV19; D not resolved. With 1 base removed from V and 5 bases from J, the gap between germline ends came to 14 bases. Germline-derived CDR1 and CDR2 are LNHDA and SQIVND (reference sequence). The CDR3 totals 15 residues. DNA of the CDR3: TGTGCCAGTAGTATAGGCAAGGGCCATCGGGAGACCCAGTACTTC. It yields the protein CASSIGKGHRETQYF.

The rearrangement joins TRBV11-2 to TRBJ1-2, with TRBD1 as a possible D gene (5 bases). Per germline, CDR1 SGHAT and CDR2 FQNNGV. Between the trimmed V and J ends, which lost 6 bases and 1 base, there was a span of 12 bases. CDR3 length: 14 amino acids. The CDR3 bases are TGTGCCAGCAGTTACCTGGGGGGTAACTATGGCTACACCTTC. Protein product: CASSYLGGNYGYTF.

The chain couples TRBV4-1 to TRBJ2-3; TRBD2 matches at 16 bases. CDR1 is MGHRA, CDR2 YSYEKL, per germline. The CDR3 consists of 21 residues. V was pared by 3 bases and J by 1 base, with 13 bases of the junction left unmatched. The CDR3 DNA reads TGCGCCAGCAGCCAGAATCCGGGACTAGCGGGGGGGCGAGGTGGCACAGATACGCAGTATTTT. Translating gives CASSQNPGLAGGRGGTDTQYF.

The rearrangement joins TRBV30 to TRBJ1-3; D remains unclear. The CDR3 is made up of 15 amino acids. Trimming took 0 bases from V and 2 from J, leaving 11 bases between them. Germline CDR1 GTSNPN, CDR2 SVGIG (reference sequence). The CDR3 loop is CAWSVTSLTGNTIYF. The DNA for the CDR3 is TGTGCCTGGAGTGTAACCTCACTTACTGGAAACACCATATATTTT.

The V gene is TRBV7-9, the J gene TRBJ1-2; 9 nucleotides agree with TRBD1. The CDR3 covers 15 residues. Per germline, CDR1 SEHNR and CDR2 FQNEAQ (reference sequence). The trim removed 5 bases at V and 4 bases at J, leaving 8 bases unmatched. This CDR3 reads CASSLTGGAIYGYTF. CDR3 bases: TGTGCCAGCAGCCTCACAGGGGGCGCGATCTATGGCTACACCTTC.

The chain employs TRBV4-1 and TRBJ2-2; D not resolved. The germline gives CDR1 MGHRA, CDR2 YSYEKL. The CDR3 covers 14 residues. The ends were cut back, 3 bases at V and 1 base at J, with 6 bases in the middle. CDR3 loop: CASSHQENTGELFF. The CDR3 nucleotides read TGCGCCAGCAGCCACCAGGAGAACACCGGGGAGCTGTTTTTT.

The chain joins TRBV5-5 to TRBJ1-2, with a tentative D call TRBD1 (5 bases). The V end lost 7 bases, the J end lost 2 bases, and 12 bases lay between the germline ends. CDR1 is SGHKS, CDR2 YYEKEE, per germline (reference sequence). There are 13 residues in the CDR3. This CDR3 reads CASSTDLNYGYTF. The CDR3 DNA follows: TGTGCCAGCTCGACAGACTTAAACTATGGCTACACCTTC.

J is TRBJ2-5 and V is TRBV11-2; D not certain. Deletions cut 4 bases from V and 5 bases from J, with 11 bases between. This CDR3 has 13 residues. Germline values: CDR1 SGHAT, CDR2 FQNNGV. The CDR3 DNA reads as TGTGCCAGCAGCTACCGCAGGCGGGAGACCCAGTACTTC. Amino acid sequence: CASSYRRRETQYF.

This rearrangement joins TRBV20-1 to TRBJ2-5, with D perhaps matching TRBD2 (5 bases). This CDR3 contains 10 residues. Looked up from germline, CDR1 is DFQATT and CDR2 is SNEGSKA (reference sequence). V dropped 3 bases and J dropped 8 bases, with 7 bases sitting between them. CDR3 sequence reads: CSASRGTQYF. The CDR3 coding sequence is TGCAGTGCTAGTCGGGGAACCCAGTACTTC.

CDR3 sequence reads: CASSQKSGSYHEQYF. In DNA form, the CDR3 reads TGTGCCAGCAGCCAGAAGAGCGGGAGTTACCACGAGCAGTACTTC. J is TRBJ2-7 and V is TRBV4-2; 8 nucleotides agree with TRBD2. J gave up 5 bases and V 3 bases, and 9 bases lay outside the gene matches. The germline V gene encodes CDR1 LGHNA and CDR2 YNFKEQ. The CDR3 runs to 15 residues.

V usage is TRBV5-1 and J usage is TRBJ2-1; 8 nucleotides match TRBD2. Germline V CDR1 and CDR2: SGHRS, YFSETQ. The CDR3 covers 16 residues. Trimming cost V 0 bases and J 2 bases; bases outside gene matches: 4. CDR3 sequence (DNA): TGCGCCAGCAGCTTGGCGAGCGGGAGTGCCTACAATGAGCAGTTCTTC. Translated: CASSLASGSAYNEQFF.

The chain has TRBV6-5 and TRBJ1-6; D uncertain. Germline CDR1 reads MNHEY; CDR2 reads SVGAGI. This CDR3 comprises 14 residues. Trimming left V 6 bases short and J 8 bases short, with 14 bases between. For the CDR3, the DNA is TGTGCCAGCAGCCGCGGGGTGGGAGATTCACCCCTCCACTTT. It encodes CASSRGVGDSPLHF.

The chain couples TRBV19 to TRBJ1-2; 9 bases fit TRBD1. The germline CDR1 and CDR2 sequences are LNHDA and SQIVND (reference sequence). The CDR3 extends over 13 amino acids. J lost 5 bases, V lost 3 bases, and 1 base had no gene match. Here the CDR3 DNA reads TGTGCCAGTAGTATGGGACAGGGATATGGCTACACCTTC. Encoded protein: CASSMGQGYGYTF.

The rearrangement uses TRBV5-4 and TRBJ2-7; tentatively, D is TRBD1 (6 bases). Germline V gives CDR1 SGHNT, CDR2 YYREEE (reference sequence). Trimming pared 4 bases from V and 7 bases from J, leaving 18 bases between. This CDR3 contains 14 residues. The CDR3 spells CASSPAGADREQYF. CDR3 coding DNA: TGTGCCAGCAGCCCCGCAGGGGCTGATCGTGAGCAGTACTTC. The full variable domain, with the rest looked up from reference TRBV5-4 and TRBJ2-7, is ETGVTQSPTHLIKTRGQQVTLRCSSQSGHNTVSWYQQALGQGPQFIFQYYREEENGRGNFPPRFSGLQFPNYSSELNVNALELDDSALYLCASSPAGADREQYFGPGTRLTVT.

The chain is built from TRBV18 and TRBJ2-3; D not certain. From germline, CDR1 is KGHSH and CDR2 LQKENI. Trimming shortened V by 6 bases and J by 6 bases, and 7 bases separated the two germline ends. This CDR3 contains 11 residues. For the CDR3, the DNA is TGTGCCAGCTCCACAAAGGATACGCAGTATTTT. This codes for CASSTKDTQYF.

The chain has TRBV5-1 and TRBJ2-7, with 7 bases aligning to TRBD1. CDR1 and CDR2 from the germline V gene are SGHRS and YFSETQ. The CDR3 runs to 14 residues. V shed 3 bases and J 3 bases; nucleotides not matched to a gene: 6. CDR3 amino acids: CASSYSGTVYEQYF. In DNA form, the CDR3 reads TGCGCCAGCAGCTACTCCGGGACAGTCTACGAGCAGTACTTC.

The chain carries TRBV25-1 and TRBJ2-7, with TRBD1 matching 8 bases. The CDR3 is 13 amino acids. V was pared by 8 bases and J by 0 bases, with 3 bases of the junction left unmatched. CDR1 is MGHDK, CDR2 SYGVNS, per germline. The DNA for the CDR3 is TGTGCCAGCCGAGACAGGGGCTCCTACGAGCAGTACTTC. Its protein is CASRDRGSYEQYF.

The chain recombines TRBV9 with TRBJ2-5, with D perhaps matching TRBD1 (6 bases). Germline V lookup: CDR1 SGDLS, CDR2 YYNGEE. Trimming took 4 bases from V and 1 from J, leaving 8 bases between them. This CDR3 has 13 residues. In DNA form, the CDR3 reads TGTGCCAGCAGCAAAGGGGGCCAAGAGACCCAGTACTTC. Translated: CASSKGGQETQYF.

This sequence joins TRBV28 and TRBJ1-2, with D possibly TRBD1 on 5 matching bases. V lost 11 bases and J lost 8, with 12 bases in between. The length of the CDR3 is 10 residues. Germline CDR1 MDHEN, CDR2 SYDVKM. CDR3 in DNA: TGTGCCGCAGCAGGGTCCGGCTACACCTTC. Translation gives CAAAGSGYTF.

Of note for this clone: The sample carries other DNA sequences with the same CDR3. V and J are TRBV5-4 and TRBJ2-7; perhaps TRBD1 as D (5 bases). The CDR3 is made up of 16 amino acids. Germline loops: CDR1 SGHNT, CDR2 YYREEE (reference sequence). V was pared by 4 bases and J by 5 bases, with 22 bases between. The CDR3 DNA reads as TGTGCCAGCAGCCCGCAGCCAGGGCCTGCCAGCGACGAGCAGTACTTC. It is translated as CASSPQPGPASDEQYF.

The gene calls are TRBV4-2 and TRBJ2-5, with TRBD2 matching over 14 bases. This CDR3 has 20 residues. The V and J ends lost 2 bases and 0 bases, in that order; junction bases with no gene match: 11. CDR1 and CDR2 (germline): LGHNA, YNFKEQ. The CDR3 sequence is CASSQRGLAGAEGHQETQYF. The CDR3 bases are TGTGCCAGCAGCCAAAGGGGACTAGCGGGAGCAGAGGGGCACCAAGAGACCCAGTACTTC.

The chain combines TRBV7-8 with TRBJ2-7; TRBD2 matches at 9 bases. Germline trimming cut 5 bases from V and 1 base from J; bases unmatched to any gene: 12. This CDR3 has 17 residues. Germline CDR1 SGHVS, CDR2 FQNEAQ. The CDR3 DNA follows: TGTGCCAGCAGCCCGTTCGGGGAGCGGGGGGCGTCCTACGAGCAGTACTTC. Its protein product is CASSPFGERGASYEQYF.